These 18 T cell receptor beta chains share one sample of origin, sequenced in a study of cytomegalovirus exposure and HLA in healthy donors. This PCR relied on a set of 60 Vbeta primers and 13 Jbeta primers. TCRdb's copy holds only in-frame clones and misses some; the assay was immunoSEQ multiplex PCR. The repertoire holds about 21,000 clones, with around 82% as singletons. Sequencing was done on a sample of PBMCs. The receptors derive from a man in his fifties or sixties in good health and CMV-seronegative.

This clone was counted a few times. The V gene is TRBV13, the J gene TRBJ1-2, with D possibly TRBD1 on 6 matching bases. Trimming stripped 4 bases from V and 3 bases from J, with 15 bases between. The germline CDR1 and CDR2 sequences are PRHDT and FYEKMQ (reference sequence). This CDR3 is built from 15 residues. The CDR3 is CASSYRQAEDYGYTF. The CDR3, as DNA: TGTGCCAGCAGCTACCGACAGGCGGAGGACTATGGCTACACCTTC.

The chain uses TRBV18 and TRBJ2-5; 8 positions match TRBD2. The V gene's germline CDR1 is KGHSH and CDR2 LQKENI. V lost 4 bases, J lost 2 bases, and 12 bases stayed unmatched. CDR3 size: 17 residues. In DNA, the CDR3 is TGTGCCAGCTCACAACTTGGGGCGGGGGGCCGTCAAGAGACCCAGTACTTC. Its translation is CASSQLGAGGRQETQYF.

As to this clone: At one boundary the junction diverges from the germline segment, which might be a read error. This rearrangement joins TRBV7-9 to TRBJ2-3; 7 bases are shared with TRBD2. The CDR3 sequence is 14 residues long. Germline CDR1 and CDR2: SEHNR and FQNEAQ (reference sequence). This chain's CDR3 is CSSSPRGLTDTQYF. CDR3 coding DNA: TGTTCCAGCAGCCCGAGGGGACTAACGGATACGCAGTATTTT.

This chain joins TRBV18 and TRBJ2-5; 10 bases are shared with TRBD1. The CDR3 contains 16 residues. Germline values: CDR1 KGHSH, CDR2 LQKENI. Losses at the gene ends were 0 bases for V and 4 bases for J; bases not matched to a gene: 5. The CDR3 loop reads CASSPPRWTGGETQYF. CDR3 sequence (DNA): TGTGCCAGCTCACCACCGAGGTGGACAGGGGGAGAGACCCAGTACTTC.

This chain joins TRBV6-5 and TRBJ1-1, with no clear D. The CDR3 covers 16 residues. V gave up 2 bases and J gave up 6 bases, with 19 bases separating them. The germline V gene encodes CDR1 MNHEY and CDR2 SVGAGI. Here the CDR3 reads CASSYSGIAMVSEAFF. In DNA, the CDR3 is TGTGCCAGCAGTTACAGCGGGATTGCGATGGTTTCTGAAGCTTTCTTT.

The chain joins TRBV18 to TRBJ2-5; 8 nucleotides line up with TRBD2. V dropped 3 bases and J dropped 2; count of bases not matched to a gene: 2. The CDR3 runs to 14 residues. The germline gives CDR1 KGHSH, CDR2 LQKENI. CDR3 residues: CASSPRGGQETQYF. In DNA form, the CDR3 reads TGTGCCAGCTCACCCCGGGGGGGGCAAGAGACCCAGTACTTC.

V gene TRBV6-1 combines with J gene TRBJ2-7; 10 bases are a match to TRBD2. V trimming: 4 bases; J trimming: 2 bases; junction bases outside the gene matches: 2. This CDR3 comprises 14 residues. The germline V gene has CDR1 MNHNS and CDR2 SASEGT. The CDR3, as DNA: TGTGCCAGCAGTGTGAGCGGGGGGGCCTACGAGCAGTACTTC. Its protein product is CASSVSGGAYEQYF.

J is TRBJ1-3 and V is TRBV19, with 8 bases matching TRBD1. J gave up 0 bases and V 3 bases, and 19 bases lay outside the gene matches. Germline loops: CDR1 LNHDA, CDR2 SQIVND (reference sequence). The CDR3 sequence is 21 residues long. The CDR3 DNA reads TGTGCCAGTAGTATTAGGAGGGCGGGACAGGCCTTTTTTAGCTCTGGAAACACCATATATTTT. Translating it yields CASSIRRAGQAFFSSGNTIYF.

This clone appeared once. The V gene is TRBV5-6, the J gene TRBJ1-1; possibly TRBD1 for D (5 bases). The V end lost 4 bases, the J end lost 4 bases, and 20 bases lay between the germline ends. The CDR3 has 16 amino acids. CDR1 SGHDT and CDR2 YYEEEE come from the germline V gene. The CDR3 spells CASSASRAGRGTEAFF. The CDR3 nucleotides read TGTGCCAGCAGCGCCTCGCGAGCTGGAAGGGGCACTGAAGCTTTCTTT.

The V and J genes are TRBV6-1 and TRBJ2-5; tentative D call: TRBD2 (6 bases). The DNA end is a closer match to TRBJ2-7, so the J assignment may be wrong. In germline, CDR1 is MNHNS, CDR2 SASEGT. CDR3 length: 18 residues. Here the CDR3 DNA reads TGTGCCAGCAGTGAAGCCCGTCAGTGGAGGGGCCCCTACTACGAGCAGTACTTC. It specifies CASSEARQWRGPYYEQYF.

V usage is TRBV30 and J usage is TRBJ2-7, with 9 bases fitting TRBD1. The trim removed 3 bases at V and 4 bases at J, leaving 7 bases unmatched. The germline CDR1 and CDR2 sequences are GTSNPN and SVGIG (reference sequence). CDR3 length equals 14 residues. CDR3 residues: CAWSRQGGKYEQYF. The CDR3 bases are TGTGCCTGGAGCCGACAGGGGGGAAAGTACGAGCAGTACTTC.

As for this clone: One end of the junction fails to match germline, which may point to a read error. The chain links TRBV9 to TRBJ2-6; TRBD1 aligns across 7 bases. From germline, CDR1 is SGDLS and CDR2 YYNGEE. The CDR3 length is 16 residues. The CDR3 loop reads CARSARQGAGANVLTF. The CDR3 DNA is TGTGCCCGCAGCGCGCGACAGGGAGCCGGGGCCAACGTCCTGACTTTC.

The chain couples TRBV7-9 to TRBJ2-5; 8 positions agree with TRBD1. Germline CDR1 and CDR2: SEHNR and FQNEAQ (reference sequence). V lost 6 bases to trimming and J lost 7 bases; unmatched junction nucleotides: 19. This CDR3 contains 17 residues. The CDR3 reads CASRSKTASGGTGTQYF. The DNA of the CDR3 is TGTGCCAGCAGGTCGAAGACGGCTAGTGGGGGGACAGGGACCCAGTACTTC.

This clone was detected once. The chain links TRBV4-3 to TRBJ2-2; perhaps TRBD1 as D (6 bases). Per germline, CDR1 LGHNA and CDR2 YSLEER. Trimming pared 0 bases from V and 6 bases from J, leaving 20 bases between. CDR3 length: 18 residues. The CDR3 sequence: CASSQEPSPGTPPGELFF. As DNA, the CDR3 is TGCGCCAGCAGCCAAGAACCTTCTCCCGGGACACCTCCCGGGGAGCTGTTTTTT.

This chain uses TRBV6-5 with TRBJ2-2; D is possibly TRBD1 (6 bases). Between the trimmed V and J ends, which lost 2 bases and 6 bases, there was a span of 13 bases. Germline CDR1 MNHEY, CDR2 SVGAGI. The CDR3 is 15 residues long. CDR3: CASSYDRRRAGELFF. CDR3 bases: TGTGCCAGCAGTTACGACAGGCGACGTGCCGGGGAGCTGTTTTTT.

The CDR3 sequence: CASSVPPGQGLQPQHF. DNA for the CDR3: TGTGCCAGTAGTGTACCTCCCGGACAGGGGTTACAGCCCCAGCATTTT. J is TRBJ1-5 and V is TRBV19; TRBD1 matches 9 bases. J lost 7 bases, V lost 5 bases, and 12 bases had no gene match. The CDR3 contains 16 residues. CDR1 and CDR2 from the germline V gene are LNHDA and SQIVND (reference sequence).

This chain uses TRBV7-3 with TRBJ1-2; 10 bases fit TRBD1. CDR3 length equals 15 residues. The V gene's germline CDR1 is SGHTA and CDR2 FQGTGA. V lost 6 bases, J lost 7 bases, and 11 bases stayed unmatched. The CDR3 sequence is CASSSRQGASCGYTF. CDR3 DNA: TGTGCCAGCAGTTCTCGACAGGGGGCTAGTTGTGGCTACACCTTC.

This chain joins TRBV19 and TRBJ1-2, with D unclear. Per germline, CDR1 LNHDA and CDR2 SQIVND (reference sequence). With 4 bases removed from V and 7 bases from J, the gap between germline ends came to 16 bases. The CDR3 has 14 residues. Here the CDR3 reads CASSREPGAGGYTF. The CDR3 nucleotides read TGTGCCAGTAGTAGGGAGCCCGGAGCAGGTGGCTACACCTTC.